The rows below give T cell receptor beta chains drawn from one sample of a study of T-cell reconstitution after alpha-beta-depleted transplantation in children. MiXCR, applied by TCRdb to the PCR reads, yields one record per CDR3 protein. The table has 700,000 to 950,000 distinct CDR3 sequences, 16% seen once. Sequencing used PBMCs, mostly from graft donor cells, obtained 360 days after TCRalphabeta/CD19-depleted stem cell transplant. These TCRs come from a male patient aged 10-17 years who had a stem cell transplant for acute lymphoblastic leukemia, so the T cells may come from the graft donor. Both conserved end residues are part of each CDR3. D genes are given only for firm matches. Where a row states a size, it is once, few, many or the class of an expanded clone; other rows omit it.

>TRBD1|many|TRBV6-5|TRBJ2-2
CASSYDRGHTGELFF
TGTGCCAGCAGTTACGACAGGGGACACACCGGGGAGCTGTTTTTT
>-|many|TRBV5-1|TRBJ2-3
CASSLSDPTDTQYF
TGCGCCAGCAGCTTGTCGGACCCCACAGATACGCAGTATTTT
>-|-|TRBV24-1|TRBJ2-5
CATSTTTGVSEAETQYF
TGTGCCACCAGTACGACGACCGGGGTCAGCGAGGCAGAGACCCAGTACTTC
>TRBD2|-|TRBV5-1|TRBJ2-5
CASSLASGRLTETQYF
TGCGCCAGCAGCTTGGCTAGCGGGAGATTGACGGAGACCCAGTACTTC
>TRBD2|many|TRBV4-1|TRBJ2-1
CASSPFPSGRDNEQFF
TGCGCCAGCAGCCCGTTTCCTAGCGGGAGGGACAATGAGCAGTTCTTC
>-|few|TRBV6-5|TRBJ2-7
CASSYLQGGFYEQYF
TGTGCCAGCAGTTATTTACAGGGCGGTTTCTACGAGCAGTACTTC
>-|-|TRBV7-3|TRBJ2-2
CASSSGVGTGELFF
TGTGCCAGCAGCTCTGGCGTCGGGACCGGGGAGCTGTTTTTT
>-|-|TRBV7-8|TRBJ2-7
CASPTGLFLYEQYF
TGTGCCAGCCCAACGGGACTTTTTCTCTACGAGCAGTACTTC
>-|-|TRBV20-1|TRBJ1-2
CSACDIGLGYTF
TGCAGTGCGTGCGACATAGGACTTGGCTACACCTTC
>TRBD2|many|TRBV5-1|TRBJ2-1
CASSFQAGSSYNEQFF
TGCGCCAGCAGCTTTCAAGCGGGAAGCTCCTACAATGAGCAGTTCTTC
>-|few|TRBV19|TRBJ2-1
CASGGHGNEQFF
TGTGCCAGTGGGGGGCACGGAAATGAGCAGTTCTTC
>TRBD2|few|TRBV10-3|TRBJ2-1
CAISEPTSGRYYYNEQFF
TGTGCCATCAGTGAACCGACTAGCGGGAGATATTATTACAATGAGCAGTTCTTC
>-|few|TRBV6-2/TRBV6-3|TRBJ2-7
CASSYGGTPLYEQYF
TGTGCCAGCAGTTACGGCGGGACTCCTCTCTACGAGCAGTACTTC
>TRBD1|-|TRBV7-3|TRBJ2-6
CASSFTPGQIAGANVLTF
TGTGCCAGCAGCTTCACACCGGGACAGATCGCTGGGGCCAACGTCCTGACTTTC
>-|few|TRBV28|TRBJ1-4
CASSLFRGAPELFF
TGTGCCAGCAGTTTATTTCGGGGGGCCCCAGAACTGTTTTTT
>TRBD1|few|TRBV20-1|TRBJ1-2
CRARGGVSEGYTF
TGCAGGGCCCGAGGGGGCGTCTCGGAAGGCTACACCTTC
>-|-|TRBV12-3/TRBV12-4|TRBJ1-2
CASSTGQFNYGYTF
TGTGCCAGCAGTACGGGACAATTCAATTATGGCTACACCTTC
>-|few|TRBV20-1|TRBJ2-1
CSAREEFF
TGCAGTGCTAGAGAAGAGTTCTTC
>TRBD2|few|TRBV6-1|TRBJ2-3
CASSPGGAREDTQYF
TGTGCCAGCAGCCCGGGAGGGGCGCGAGAAGATACGCAGTATTTT
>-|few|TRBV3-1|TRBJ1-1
CASSQDGAGMNTEAFF
TGTGCCAGCAGCCAAGATGGAGCAGGGATGAACACTGAAGCTTTCTTT
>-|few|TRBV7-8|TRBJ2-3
CASSLVPMADTQYF
TGTGCCAGCAGCTTGGTCCCGATGGCAGATACGCAGTATTTT
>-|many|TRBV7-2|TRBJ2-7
CASSGRTGPLYEQYF
TGTGCCAGCAGCGGGCGGACTGGGCCCCTATACGAGCAGTACTTC